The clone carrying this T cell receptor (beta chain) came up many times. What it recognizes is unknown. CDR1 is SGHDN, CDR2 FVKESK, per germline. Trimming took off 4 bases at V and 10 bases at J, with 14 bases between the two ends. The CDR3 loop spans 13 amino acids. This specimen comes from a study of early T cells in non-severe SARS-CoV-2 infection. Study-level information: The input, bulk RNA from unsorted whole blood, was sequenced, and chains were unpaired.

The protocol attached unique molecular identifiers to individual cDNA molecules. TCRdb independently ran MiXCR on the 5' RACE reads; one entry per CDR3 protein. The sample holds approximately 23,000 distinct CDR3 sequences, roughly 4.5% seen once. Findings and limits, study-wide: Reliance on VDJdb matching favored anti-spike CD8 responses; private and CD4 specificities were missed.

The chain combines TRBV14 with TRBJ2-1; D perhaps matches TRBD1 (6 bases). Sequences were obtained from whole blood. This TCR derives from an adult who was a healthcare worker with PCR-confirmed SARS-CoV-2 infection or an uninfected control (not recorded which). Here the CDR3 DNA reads TGTGCCAGCAGCCGGGCTCATACAGGGGAGCAGTTCTTC. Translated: CASSRAHTGEQFF.